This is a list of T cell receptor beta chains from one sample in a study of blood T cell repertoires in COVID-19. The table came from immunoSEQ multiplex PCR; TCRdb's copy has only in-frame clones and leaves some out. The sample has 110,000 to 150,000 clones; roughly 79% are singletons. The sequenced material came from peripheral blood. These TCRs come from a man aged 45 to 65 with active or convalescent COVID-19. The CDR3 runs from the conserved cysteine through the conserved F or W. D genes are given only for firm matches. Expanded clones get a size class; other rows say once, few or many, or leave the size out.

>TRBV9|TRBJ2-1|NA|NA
TGTGCCAGCAGCGTACATGGGCGGGATGAGCAGTTCTTC
CASSVHGRDEQFF
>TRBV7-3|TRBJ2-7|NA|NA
TGTGCCAGCAGCTTAGGAGGGTCGGGGGAGCAGTACTTC
CASSLGGSGEQYF
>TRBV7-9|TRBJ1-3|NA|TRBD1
TGTGCCAGCACCATCCGGACAGGTCGGGACTCTGGAAACACCATATATTTT
CASTIRTGRDSGNTIYF
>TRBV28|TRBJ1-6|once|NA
TGTGCCAGCAGTGTCCGGGACCGCGGGGGAGCCCTCCACTTT
CASSVRDRGGALHF
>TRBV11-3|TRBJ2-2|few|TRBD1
TGTGCCAGCAGCTCGGGACAGGGGGTTGACACCGGGGAGCTGTTTTTT
CASSSGQGVDTGELFF
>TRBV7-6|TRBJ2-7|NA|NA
TGTGCCAGCAGCTCGACAGGCTACGAGCAGTACTTC
CASSSTGYEQYF
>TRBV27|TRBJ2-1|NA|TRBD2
TGTGCCAGCGCCACCTTAGCGGGAGTCTACAATGAGCAGTTCTTC
CASATLAGVYNEQFF
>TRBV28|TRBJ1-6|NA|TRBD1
TGTGCCAGCAGTTTAGTACAGGGGGGTTATAATTCACCCCTCCACTTT
CASSLVQGGYNSPLHF
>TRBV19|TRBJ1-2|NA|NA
TGTGCCAGTAGTACTGACTATGGCTACACCGGGTATGGCTACACCTTC
CASSTDYGYTGYGYTF
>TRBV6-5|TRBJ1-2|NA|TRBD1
TGTGCCAGCAGTTATGACAGGGAACGGGATGGCTACACCTTC
CASSYDRERDGYTF
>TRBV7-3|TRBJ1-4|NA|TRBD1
TGTGCCAGCAGTCTCGACAGGGGAGATGAAAAACTGTTTTTT
CASSLDRGDEKLFF
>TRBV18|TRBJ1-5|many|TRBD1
TGTGCCAGCTCACCGGAGGGCACAGGGGGATTCAATAGCAATCAGCCCCAGCATTTT
CASSPEGTGGFNSNQPQHF
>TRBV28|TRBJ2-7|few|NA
TGTGCCAGCAGCTTTACCCCCGAGGTCGAGCAGTACTTC
CASSFTPEVEQYF
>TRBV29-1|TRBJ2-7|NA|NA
TGCAGCGTTGAAGATTATTCGGGGGACGGGATTGAAGAGCAGTACTTC
CSVEDYSGDGIEEQYF
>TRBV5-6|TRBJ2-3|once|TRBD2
TGTGCCAGCAGCTTGGTCGGCCTAGCGGGAGGAGGGGGCACAGATACGCAGTATTTT
CASSLVGLAGGGGTDTQYF
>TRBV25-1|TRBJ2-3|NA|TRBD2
TGTGCCAGCAGTGCCGGGAGGGGGTTTAGCACAGATACGCAGTATTTT
CASSAGRGFSTDTQYF
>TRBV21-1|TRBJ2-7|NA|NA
TGTGCCAGCAGCCGGCGGGAGGGGACCTACGAGCAGTACTTC
CASSRREGTYEQYF
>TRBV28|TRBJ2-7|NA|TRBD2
TGTGCCAGCAGTTTAGTAGGTCGGGGGGTTTCCTACGAGCAGTACTTC
CASSLVGRGVSYEQYF
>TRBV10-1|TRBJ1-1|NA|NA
TGCGCCAGCAGTGAGTCGGGGGGGGGCCCTGAAGCTTTCTTT
CASSESGGGPEAFF
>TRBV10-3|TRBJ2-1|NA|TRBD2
TGTGCCATCAGTGAAGGGTGGGGCGGGAGGAGTAACTACAATGAGCAGTTCTTC
CAISEGWGGRSNYNEQFF
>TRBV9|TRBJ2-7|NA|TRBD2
TGTGCCAGCAGCGTAGATCACTCGGCGGGGGACGAGCAGTACTTC
CASSVDHSAGDEQYF
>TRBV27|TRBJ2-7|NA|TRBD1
TGTGCCGGACGGCAACGGGACAGGGATGGCGAGCAGTACTTC
CAGRQRDRDGEQYF
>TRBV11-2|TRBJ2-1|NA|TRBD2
TGTGCCAGCAGCTTAGACCGGGGGGGGTACAATGAGCAGTTCTTC
CASSLDRGGYNEQFF
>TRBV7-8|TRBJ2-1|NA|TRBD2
TGTGCCAGCAGCCCGCGGCCTAGCGGGAGTACCTACAATGAGCAGTTCTTC
CASSPRPSGSTYNEQFF
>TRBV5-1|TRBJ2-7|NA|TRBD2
TGCGCCAGCAGCTTGTGGGCGGGGGGCGCTGTGTACGAGCAGTACTTC
CASSLWAGGAVYEQYF
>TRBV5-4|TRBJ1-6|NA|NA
TGTGCCAGCAGCCCGGAGAATTCACCCCTCCACTTT
CASSPENSPLHF
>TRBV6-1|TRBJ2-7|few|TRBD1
TGTGCCAGCAGTGAAGGCCCGGGACAGGGGGTTTACGAGCAGTACTTC
CASSEGPGQGVYEQYF
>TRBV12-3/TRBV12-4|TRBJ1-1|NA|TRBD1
TGTGCCAGCAGTAGACAGGGGGGTACTGAAGCTTTCTTT
CASSRQGGTEAFF
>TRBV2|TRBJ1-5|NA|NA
TGTGCCACTAAAGGGGAGGGGCAGGGGCAGCCCCAGCATTTT
CATKGEGQGQPQHF
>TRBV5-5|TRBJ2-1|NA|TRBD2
TGTGCCAGCAGCCCTTTTAGCGGGAGAGTTGATAATGAGCAGTTCTTC
CASSPFSGRVDNEQFF
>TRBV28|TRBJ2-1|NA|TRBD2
TGTGCCAGCACTGGACATTCACCGGGACTAGCGGTAGTCAATGAGCAGTTCTTC
CASTGHSPGLAVVNEQFF
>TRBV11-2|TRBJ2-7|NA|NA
TGTGCCAGCAGCTTAGAGGGTCCGGCTAGAGGCTACTACGAGCAGTACTTC
CASSLEGPARGYYEQYF
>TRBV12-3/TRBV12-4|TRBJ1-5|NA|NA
TGTGCCAGCAGTTTCAGTCAGCCCCAGCATTTT
CASSFSQPQHF
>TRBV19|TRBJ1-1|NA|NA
TGTGCCAGTAGTACCTGGACAGAGGGCGTCACTGAAGCTTTCTTT
CASSTWTEGVTEAFF